This is a list of T cell receptor beta chains from one sample in a study of T cells expressing NK-cell markers. TCRdb reprocessed the 5' RACE reads, with one entry per CDR3 protein and no DNA. This sample's table has roughly 180,000 distinct CDR3 sequences. The sample taken for sequencing was blood T cells: a sorted CD56 or NKG2C T cell subset, CD4+ or CD8+ T cells, or bulk PBMC T cells (not recorded which). These receptors were collected from a man aged 18-70 years in good health. CDR3s include the opening cysteine and the closing phenylalanine or tryptophan.

j_call | v_call | cdr3_aa
TRBJ2-3 | TRBV5-6 | CASSLWDRGVTDTQYF
TRBJ2-3 | TRBV5-1 | CASSLGLRGGADTQYF
TRBJ2-1 | TRBV3-1 | CASSQDYPGTYNEQFF
TRBJ1-6 | TRBV20-1 | CSARGSGLGPLHF
TRBJ1-2 | TRBV29-1 | CSVVDRGNYGYTF
TRBJ2-1 | TRBV10-3 | CAISDPPSGGADNEQFF
TRBJ2-7 | TRBV11-2 | CASSLSRDPSYEQYF
TRBJ2-5 | TRBV6-5 | CASSSETQVEETQYF
TRBJ1-1 | TRBV7-6 | CASSERTFLSMTEAFF
TRBJ2-1 | TRBV6-5 | CASSFTSGGPDEQFF
TRBJ1-1 | TRBV20-1 | CSARGFPENTEAFF
TRBJ2-7 | TRBV18 | CASSPPGQAYEQYF